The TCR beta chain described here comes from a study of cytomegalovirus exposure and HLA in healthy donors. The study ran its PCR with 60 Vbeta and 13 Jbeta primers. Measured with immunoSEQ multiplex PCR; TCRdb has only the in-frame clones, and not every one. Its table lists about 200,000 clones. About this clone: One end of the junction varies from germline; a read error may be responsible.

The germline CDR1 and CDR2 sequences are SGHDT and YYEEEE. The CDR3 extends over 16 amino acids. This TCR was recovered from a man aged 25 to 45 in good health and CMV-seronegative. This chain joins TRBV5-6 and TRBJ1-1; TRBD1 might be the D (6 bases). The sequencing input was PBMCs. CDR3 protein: CVSSLGAGVLGTEAFF. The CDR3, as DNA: TGTGTCAGCAGCTTGGGGGCAGGGGTTTTGGGGACTGAAGCTTTCTTT. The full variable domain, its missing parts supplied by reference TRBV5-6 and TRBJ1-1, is DAGVTQSPTHLIKTRGQQVTLRCSPKSGHDTVSWYQQALGQGPQFIFQYYEEEERQRGNFPDRFSGHQFPNYSSELNVNALLLGDSALYLCVSSLGAGVLGTEAFFGQGTRLTVV.